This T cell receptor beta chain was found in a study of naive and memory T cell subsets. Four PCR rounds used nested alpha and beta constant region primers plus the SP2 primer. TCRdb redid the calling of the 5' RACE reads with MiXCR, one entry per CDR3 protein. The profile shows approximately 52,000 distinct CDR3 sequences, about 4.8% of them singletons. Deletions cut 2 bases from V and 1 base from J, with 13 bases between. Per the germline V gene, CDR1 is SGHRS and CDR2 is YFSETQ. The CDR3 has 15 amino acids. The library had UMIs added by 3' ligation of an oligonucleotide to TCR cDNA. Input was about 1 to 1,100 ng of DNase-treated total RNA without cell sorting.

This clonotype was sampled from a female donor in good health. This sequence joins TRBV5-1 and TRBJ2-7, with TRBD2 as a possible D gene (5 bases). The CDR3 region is CASSLSRGESYEQYF. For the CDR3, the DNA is TGCGCCAGCAGCTTAAGCCGGGGAGAATCCTACGAGCAGTACTTC. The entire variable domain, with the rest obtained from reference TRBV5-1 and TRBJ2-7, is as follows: KAGVTQTPRYLIKTRGQQVTLSCSPISGHRSVSWYQQTPGQGLQFLFEYFSETQRNKGNFPGRFSGRQFSNSRSEMNVSTLELGDSALYLCASSLSRGESYEQYFGPGTRLTVT.